These 31 T cell receptor beta chains were all obtained from the same sample, sequenced in a study of control samples from healthy donors and cancer patients. Assay used: immunoSEQ multiplex PCR; TCRdb lists only in-frame clones, some missing. The top ten clones hold roughly 8.6% of a sample with roughly 130,000 clones, roughly 90% of them seen once. The sample consisted of blood. Receptor source: a man aged 18-30 years in good health.

V usage is TRBV10-3 and J usage is TRBJ1-4; 7 bases match TRBD1. CDR1 is ENHRY, CDR2 SYGVKD, per germline. The CDR3 is 13 residues long. V trimming: 2 bases; J trimming: 6 bases; junction bases outside the gene matches: 0. The CDR3 nucleotides are TGTGCCATCAGTGAGGGGACAGATGAAAAACTGTTTTTT. The encoded protein is CAISEGTDEKLFF.

The chain has TRBV10-3 and TRBJ1-1; possible D gene TRBD1, 5 bases. V was clipped by 4 bases and J by 0 bases, with 9 bases between them. The germline CDR1 and CDR2 sequences are ENHRY and SYGVKD. This CDR3 has 14 amino acids. This CDR3 reads CAISVGEMNTEAFF. CDR3 coding DNA: TGTGCCATCAGTGTAGGGGAAATGAACACTGAAGCTTTCTTT.

The chain combines TRBV3-1 (or the pseudogene TRBV3-2) with TRBJ2-5; 8 positions match TRBD1. V dropped 2 bases and J dropped 1; count of bases not matched to a gene: 6. The CDR3 runs 16 residues. Germline CDR1 is LGHDT and CDR2 is YNNKEL (reference sequence). The CDR3 loop reads CASSQPWDRLQETQYF. The DNA of the CDR3 is TGTGCCAGCAGCCAACCTTGGGACAGGCTCCAAGAGACCCAGTACTTC.

The chain recombines TRBV25-1 with TRBJ2-3; TRBD2 matches 11 bases. The CDR3 runs 16 residues. The germline CDR1 and CDR2 sequences are MGHDK and SYGVNS. Trimming cost V 4 bases and J 5 bases; bases outside gene matches: 8. The CDR3 is CASSAASGGHQDTQYF. For the CDR3, the DNA is TGTGCCAGCAGTGCCGCTAGCGGGGGGCATCAAGATACGCAGTATTTT. Complete variable domain (other parts from reference TRBV25-1 and TRBJ2-3): EADIYQTPRYLVIGTGKKITLECSQTMGHDKMYWYQQDPGMELHLIHYSYGVNSTEKGDLSSESTVSRIRTEHFPLTLESARPSHTSQYLCASSAASGGHQDTQYFGPGTRLTVL.

The chain has TRBV5-1 and TRBJ2-1; D may be TRBD1 (6 bases). Trimming shortened V by 0 bases and J by 0 bases, and 7 bases separated the two germline ends. In germline, CDR1 is SGHRS, CDR2 YFSETQ. CDR3 length equals 15 residues. The CDR3 loop is CASSLADSSYNEQFF. The CDR3 DNA reads as TGCGCCAGCAGCTTGGCGGACAGCTCCTACAATGAGCAGTTCTTC. The full variable domain, rest sourced from reference TRBV5-1 and TRBJ2-1, is KAGVTQTPRYLIKTRGQQVTLSCSPISGHRSVSWYQQTPGQGLQFLFEYFSETQRNKGNFPGRFSGRQFSNSRSEMNVSTLELGDSALYLCASSLADSSYNEQFFGPGTRLTVL.

The chain is built from TRBV12-3 or TRBV12-4 and TRBJ1-2; no reliable D call. There are 13 residues in the CDR3. V was cut by 6 bases and J by 6 bases, with 14 bases left in between. Here the CDR3 DNA reads TGTGCCAGCAGCCGTGACAAAATTAATGGCTACACCTTC. Residues: CASSRDKINGYTF.

J is TRBJ1-5 and V is TRBV11-2, with 9 bases fitting TRBD1. V gave up 5 bases and J gave up 6 bases; unmatched junction bases: 5. The germline CDR1 and CDR2 sequences are SGHAT and FQNNGV. The CDR3 totals 14 residues. The CDR3 nucleotides read TGTGCCAGCAGCCAGGGACAGGGTGGTCAGCCCCAGCATTTT. Its protein product is CASSQGQGGQPQHF.

The chain uses TRBV11-2 and TRBJ2-7; a weak D match, TRBD1 (6 bases). Per the germline V gene, CDR1 is SGHAT and CDR2 is FQNNGV. V lost 1 base and J lost 1, with 11 bases in between. The CDR3 has 15 amino acids. The CDR3 reads CASSLVQGLSYEQYF. The CDR3 DNA follows: TGTGCCAGCAGCTTAGTTCAGGGGCTATCCTACGAGCAGTACTTC.

This clone has only one observation. The V and J genes are TRBV12-3 or TRBV12-4 and TRBJ1-2; D is uncertain. V lost 7 bases and J 4 bases, leaving 13 bases between the germline ends. CDR3 size: 13 residues. CDR3: CASTLSDLYGYTF. DNA of the CDR3: TGTGCCAGCACTCTCAGTGACCTCTATGGCTACACCTTC.

This chain links TRBV11-2 with TRBJ1-2; the match to TRBD1 covers 11 bases. V gave up 0 bases and J gave up 5 bases; unmatched junction bases: 5. The V gene's germline CDR1 is SGHAT and CDR2 FQNNGV. This CDR3 is built from 16 residues. The CDR3 coding sequence is TGTGCCAGCAGCTTAGACGGCGGGACAGGGGGTTATGGCTACACCTTC. Protein product: CASSLDGGTGGYGYTF.

The gene calls are TRBV20-1 and TRBJ2-7; unclear D gene. This CDR3 has 10 residues. Germline V CDR1 and CDR2: DFQATT, SNEGSKA (reference sequence). V gave up 6 bases and J gave up 6 bases, with 9 bases separating them. The CDR3 DNA reads as TGCAGTGCCCGTTATGGCGAGCAGTACTTC. This sequence encodes CSARYGEQYF.

This clone has only a few counts. The V gene is TRBV9, the J gene TRBJ2-7; 9 nucleotides align to TRBD1. The CDR3 has 13 residues. The junction had 4 bases not matched to a gene; V was cut back by 4 bases and J by 5 bases. The germline CDR1 and CDR2 sequences are SGDLS and YYNGEE. Here the CDR3 DNA reads TGTGCCAGCAGCAACCGGGACAGGGACGAGCAGTACTTC. This encodes CASSNRDRDEQYF.

The rearrangement links TRBV15 to TRBJ2-2, with a weak D call TRBD2 (6 bases). Looked up from germline, CDR1 is LNHNV and CDR2 is YYDKDF (reference sequence). The CDR3 totals 15 residues. V lost 1 base and J 3 bases, leaving 9 bases between the germline ends. CDR3 nucleotide sequence: TGTGCCACCAGCAGAGTTGCGGGGTACACCGGGGAGCTGTTTTTT. Translation gives CATSRVAGYTGELFF.

This chain links TRBV10-3 with TRBJ1-5; weak D call: TRBD1 (5 bases). V was shortened by 2 bases and J by 4 bases, with 12 bases between the two germline ends. There are 15 residues in the CDR3. Germline loops: CDR1 ENHRY, CDR2 SYGVKD. This CDR3 reads CAISEGNTGNQPQHF. In nucleotides, the CDR3 is TGTGCCATCAGTGAGGGCAACACAGGTAATCAGCCCCAGCATTTT.

The chain combines TRBV7-2 with TRBJ2-7, with D uncertain. V dropped 1 base and J dropped 4 bases, with 8 bases sitting between them. Germline-derived CDR1 and CDR2 are SGHTA and FQGNSA. The CDR3 extends over 13 amino acids. The CDR3: CASSLGRDYEQYF. As DNA, the CDR3 is TGTGCCAGCAGCTTAGGTAGAGATTACGAGCAGTACTTC.

This sequence joins TRBV7-2 and TRBJ2-1; the match to TRBD2 covers 10 bases. Germline CDR1 is SGHTA and CDR2 is FQGNSA. V lost 1 base, J lost 6 bases, and 3 bases stayed unmatched. The CDR3 is made up of 15 amino acids. As DNA, the CDR3 is TGTGCCAGCAGCTTAGAAGCGGGGGGGTTCAATGAGCAGTTCTTC. Translation gives CASSLEAGGFNEQFF.

A few counts support this clone. The chain has TRBV5-4 and TRBJ1-4, with TRBD1 as a possible D gene (5 bases). CDR3 size: 14 residues. Trimming took 3 bases from V and 9 from J, leaving 15 bases between them. CDR1 and CDR2 from the germline V gene are SGHNT and YYREEE (reference sequence). The CDR3 DNA is TGTGCCAGCAGCTGGTGGGGGAGAGGACAAAAACTGTTTTTT. It codes for CASSWWGRGQKLFF.

The V call is TRBV6-5, the J call TRBJ1-2, with 7 bases lining up with TRBD1. The germline CDR1 and CDR2 sequences are MNHEY and SVGAGI. This CDR3 comprises 15 residues. V was clipped by 8 bases and J by 3 bases; unmatched bases: 12. The chain's CDR3 is CASRKGALRDYGYTF. The CDR3 nucleotides are TGTGCCAGCCGTAAGGGGGCTTTACGGGACTATGGCTACACCTTC.

This rearrangement joins TRBV4-1 to TRBJ2-7; D ambiguous. The germline V gene has CDR1 MGHRA and CDR2 YSYEKL. The CDR3 spans 14 residues. With 0 bases removed from V and 0 bases from J, the gap between germline ends came to 6 bases. The CDR3, as DNA: TGCGCCAGCAGCCAAGATCAGAGCTCCTACGAGCAGTACTTC. Its translation: CASSQDQSSYEQYF.

This clone was seen only once. The rearrangement uses TRBV6-5 and TRBJ1-1, with 11 bases identical to TRBD1. This CDR3 contains 13 residues. The trim removed 5 bases at V and 6 bases at J, leaving 2 bases unmatched. CDR1 MNHEY and CDR2 SVGAGI come from the germline V gene. CDR3 in DNA: TGTGCCAGCAGTAGGGACAGGGGGTCTGAAGCTTTCTTT. This encodes CASSRDRGSEAFF.

The chain uses TRBV12-5 and TRBJ1-2, with 8 nucleotides matching TRBD1. The V and J ends lost 6 bases and 2 bases, in that order; junction bases with no gene match: 11. The CDR3 contains 16 residues. Per germline, CDR1 LGHNT and CDR2 FRNRAP. This chain's CDR3 is CASGSMIRTGNYGYTF. CDR3 in DNA: TGTGCTAGTGGGTCCATGATCAGGACAGGGAACTATGGCTACACCTTC.

The chain couples TRBV29-1 to TRBJ1-2; D is ambiguous. CDR3 length equals 13 residues. CDR1 is SQVTM, CDR2 ANQGSEA, per germline. Trimming pared 4 bases from V and 7 bases from J, leaving 16 bases between. CDR3 nucleotides: TGCAGCGTTGCCAGGAGATACGACGGTGGCTACACCTTC. It is translated as CSVARRYDGGYTF.

A note on this clone: The identical CDR3 is also encoded by other nucleotide sequences in the sample. This chain joins TRBV5-1 and TRBJ1-1; 7 positions match TRBD1. Germline CDR1 reads SGHRS; CDR2 reads YFSETQ. V lost 0 bases, J lost 1 base, and 0 bases stayed unmatched. CDR3 length equals 14 residues. CDR3: CASSLDRGNTEAFF. In DNA form, the CDR3 reads TGCGCCAGCAGCTTGGACAGGGGGAACACTGAAGCTTTCTTT.

The V gene is TRBV4-1, the J gene TRBJ2-7, with 8 bases fitting TRBD1. The CDR3 consists of 15 residues. CDR1 and CDR2 (germline): MGHRA, YSYEKL. After removal of 4 bases from V and 7 bases from J, the junction contained 12 bases not matched to a gene. The CDR3 region has the DNA TGCGCCAGCAGCCCGGAGGGGGACAGGCGCTGGGAGCAGTACTTC. Translated: CASSPEGDRRWEQYF.

The J gene is TRBJ2-7, the V gene TRBV7-2; no clear D. V was clipped by 5 bases and J by 6 bases, with 14 bases between them. The CDR3 totals 13 residues. From germline, CDR1 is SGHTA and CDR2 FQGNSA. The CDR3 nucleotides read TGTGCCAGCAGCCTCCAGTTAGGCGTCGAGCAGTACTTC. Encoded protein: CASSLQLGVEQYF.

The chain has TRBV4-1 and TRBJ2-5; 11 nucleotides line up with TRBD2. This CDR3 region has 16 residues. The V gene end was trimmed by 0 bases and the J gene end by 7 bases; junction bases not matched to a gene: 7. CDR1 is MGHRA and CDR2 is YSYEKL in the germline V gene. The DNA for the CDR3 is TGCGCCAGCAGCCAAGATATGGGACTAGCGGATTCGACCCAGTACTTC. It codes for CASSQDMGLADSTQYF.

The V gene is TRBV6-5, the J gene TRBJ2-7; perhaps TRBD2 as D (5 bases). Germline V lookup: CDR1 MNHEY, CDR2 SVGAGI. The germline V and J ends were trimmed by 7 bases and 0 bases, with 16 bases remaining between them. This CDR3 region has 15 residues. This CDR3 is CASIQDRAGSYEQYF. DNA for the CDR3: TGTGCCAGCATTCAGGACCGGGCGGGCTCCTACGAGCAGTACTTC.

This chain uses TRBV7-9 with TRBJ1-2, with D possibly being TRBD1 (5 bases). Germline lookup yields CDR1 SEHNR and CDR2 FQNEAQ (reference sequence). The CDR3 consists of 15 residues. V was trimmed by 1 base and J by 5 bases, leaving 14 bases between them. This chain's CDR3 is CASSLDRQGEYGYTF. Here the CDR3 DNA reads TGTGCCAGCAGCTTAGACAGGCAGGGTGAATATGGCTACACCTTC.

The chain carries TRBV14 and TRBJ2-2; 7 bases are shared with TRBD1. CDR1 is SGHDN, CDR2 FVKESK, per germline. The CDR3 consists of 16 residues. V trimming: 1 base; J trimming: 6 bases; junction bases outside the gene matches: 8. As DNA, the CDR3 is TGTGCCAGCAGCCAAGCCGCCAGGGGGAGACCCGGGGAGCTGTTTTTT. Its translation is CASSQAARGRPGELFF. Together with reference TRBV14 and TRBJ2-2, the CDR3 gives the full variable domain: EAGVTQFPSHSVIEKGQTVTLRCDPISGHDNLYWYRRVMGKEIKFLLHFVKESKQDESGMPNNRFLAERTGGTYSTLKVQPAELEDSGVYFCASSQAARGRPGELFFGEGSRLTVL.

The chain joins TRBV5-8 to TRBJ2-5, with D unresolved. V was trimmed by 2 bases and J by 4 bases, leaving 12 bases between them. The CDR3 covers 14 residues. The germline V gene encodes CDR1 SGHTS and CDR2 YDEGEE. In DNA, the CDR3 is TGTGCCAGCAGCTTCAATCCCATGTCAGAGACCCAGTACTTC. It encodes CASSFNPMSETQYF.

V and J are TRBV5-5 and TRBJ1-5, with TRBD1 as a possible D gene (5 bases). This CDR3 is built from 15 residues. Looked up from germline, CDR1 is SGHKS and CDR2 is YYEKEE (reference sequence). V shed 10 bases and J shed 0 bases, with 17 bases lying between them. DNA of the CDR3: TGTGCCCGCACAGGACAAAGCTATAGCAATCAGCCCCAGCATTTT. This translates into CARTGQSYSNQPQHF.